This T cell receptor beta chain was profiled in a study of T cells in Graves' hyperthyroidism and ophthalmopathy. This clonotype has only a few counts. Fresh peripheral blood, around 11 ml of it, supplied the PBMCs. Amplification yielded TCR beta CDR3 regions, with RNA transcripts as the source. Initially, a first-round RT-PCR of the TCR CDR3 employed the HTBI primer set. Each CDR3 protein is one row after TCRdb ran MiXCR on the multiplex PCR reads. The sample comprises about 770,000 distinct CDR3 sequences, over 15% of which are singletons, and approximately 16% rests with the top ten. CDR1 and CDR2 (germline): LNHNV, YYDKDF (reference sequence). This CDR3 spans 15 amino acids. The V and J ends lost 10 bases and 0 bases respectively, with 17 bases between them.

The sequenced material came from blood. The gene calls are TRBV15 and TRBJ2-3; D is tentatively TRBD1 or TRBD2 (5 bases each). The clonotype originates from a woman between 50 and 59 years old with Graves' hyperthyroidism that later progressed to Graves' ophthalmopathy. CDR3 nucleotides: TGTGCCATTTCAGAAGGGGACCCTAGCACAGATACGCAGTATTTT. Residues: CAISEGDPSTDTQYF. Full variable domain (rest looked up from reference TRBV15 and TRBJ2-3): DAMVIQNPRYQVTQFGKPVTLSCSQTLNHNVMYWYQQKSSQAPKLLFHYYDKDFNNEADTPDNFQSRRPNTSFCFLDIRSPGLGDTAMYLCAISEGDPSTDTQYFGPGTRLTVL.